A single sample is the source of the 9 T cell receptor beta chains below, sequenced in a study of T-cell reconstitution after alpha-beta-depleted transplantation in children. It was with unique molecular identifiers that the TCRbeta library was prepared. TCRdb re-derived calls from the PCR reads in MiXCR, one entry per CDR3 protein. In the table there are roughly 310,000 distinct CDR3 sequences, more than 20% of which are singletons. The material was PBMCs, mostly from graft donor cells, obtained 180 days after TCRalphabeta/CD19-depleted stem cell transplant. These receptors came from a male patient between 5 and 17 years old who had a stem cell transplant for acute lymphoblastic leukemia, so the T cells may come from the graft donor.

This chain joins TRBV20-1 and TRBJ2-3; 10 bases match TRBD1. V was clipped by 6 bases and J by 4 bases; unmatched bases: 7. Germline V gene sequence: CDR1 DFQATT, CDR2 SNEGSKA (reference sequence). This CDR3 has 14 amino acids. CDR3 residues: CSAVNGQGADTQYF. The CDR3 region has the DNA TGCAGTGCCGTGAACGGACAGGGGGCAGATACGCAGTATTTT.

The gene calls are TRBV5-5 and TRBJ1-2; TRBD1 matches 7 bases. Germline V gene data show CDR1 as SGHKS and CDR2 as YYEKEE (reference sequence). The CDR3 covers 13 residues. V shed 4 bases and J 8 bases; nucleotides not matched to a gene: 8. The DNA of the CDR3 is TGTGCCAGCAGCCAGGGACAGCTGGGAGGCTACACCTTC. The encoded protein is CASSQGQLGGYTF.

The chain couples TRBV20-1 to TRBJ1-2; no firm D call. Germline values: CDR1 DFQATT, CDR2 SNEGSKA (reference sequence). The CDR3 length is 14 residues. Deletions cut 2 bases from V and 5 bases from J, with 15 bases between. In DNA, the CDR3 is TGCAGTGCTAGAAGGCAGGCCCTGTGGTATGGCTACACCTTC. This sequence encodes CSARRQALWYGYTF.

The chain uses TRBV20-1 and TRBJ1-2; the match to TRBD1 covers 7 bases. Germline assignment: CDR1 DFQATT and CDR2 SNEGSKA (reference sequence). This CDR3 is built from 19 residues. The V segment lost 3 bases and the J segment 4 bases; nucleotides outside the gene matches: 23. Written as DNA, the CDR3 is TGCAGTGCTAGCGGATCTCCGCTTCTCCGGGACAGTGCTCTCTATGGCTACACCTTC. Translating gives CSASGSPLLRDSALYGYTF.

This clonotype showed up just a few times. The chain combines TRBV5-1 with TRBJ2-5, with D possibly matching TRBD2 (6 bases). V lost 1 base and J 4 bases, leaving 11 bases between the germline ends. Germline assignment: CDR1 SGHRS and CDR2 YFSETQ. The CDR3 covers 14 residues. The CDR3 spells CASSLIVGGETQYF. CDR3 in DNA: TGCGCCAGCAGCTTGATCGTGGGGGGAGAGACCCAGTACTTC.

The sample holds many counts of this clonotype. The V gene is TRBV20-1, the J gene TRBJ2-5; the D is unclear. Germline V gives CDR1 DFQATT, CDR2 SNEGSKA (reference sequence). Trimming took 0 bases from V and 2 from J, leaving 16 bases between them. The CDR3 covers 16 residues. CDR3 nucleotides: TGCAGTGCTAGAGATCCCGGTTACGTAGGTCAAGAGACCCAGTACTTC. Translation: CSARDPGYVGQETQYF.

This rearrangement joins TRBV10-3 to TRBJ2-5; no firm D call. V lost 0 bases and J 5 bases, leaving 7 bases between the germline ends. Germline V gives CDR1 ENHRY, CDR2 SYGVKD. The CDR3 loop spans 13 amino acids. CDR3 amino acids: CAISESGGETQYF. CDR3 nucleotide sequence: TGTGCCATCAGTGAGTCGGGTGGGGAGACCCAGTACTTC.

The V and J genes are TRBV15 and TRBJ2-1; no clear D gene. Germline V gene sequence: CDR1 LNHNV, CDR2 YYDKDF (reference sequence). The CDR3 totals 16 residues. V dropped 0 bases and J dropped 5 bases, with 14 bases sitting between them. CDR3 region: CATSRESAAVDNEQFF. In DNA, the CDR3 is TGTGCCACCAGCAGAGAATCGGCGGCGGTAGACAATGAGCAGTTCTTC.

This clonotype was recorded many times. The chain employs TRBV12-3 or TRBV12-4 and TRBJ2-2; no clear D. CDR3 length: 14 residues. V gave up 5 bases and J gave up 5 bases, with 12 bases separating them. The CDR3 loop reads CASSPVRATGELFF. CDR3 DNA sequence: TGTGCCAGCAGTCCCGTTCGGGCTACCGGGGAGCTGTTTTTT.